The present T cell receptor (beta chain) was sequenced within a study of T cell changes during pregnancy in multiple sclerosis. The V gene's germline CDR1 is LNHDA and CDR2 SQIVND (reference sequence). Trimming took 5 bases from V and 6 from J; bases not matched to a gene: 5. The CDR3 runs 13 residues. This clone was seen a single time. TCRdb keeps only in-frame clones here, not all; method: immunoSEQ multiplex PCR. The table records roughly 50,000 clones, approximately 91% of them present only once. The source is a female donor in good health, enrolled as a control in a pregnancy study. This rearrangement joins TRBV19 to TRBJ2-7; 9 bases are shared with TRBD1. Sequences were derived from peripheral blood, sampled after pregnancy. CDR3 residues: CASSFRQGGEQYF. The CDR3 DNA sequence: TGTGCCAGTAGTTTCCGACAGGGGGGCGAGCAGTACTTC. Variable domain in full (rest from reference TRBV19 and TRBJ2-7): DGGITQSPKYLFRKEGQNVTLSCEQNLNHDAMYWYRQDPGQGLRLIYYSQIVNDFQKGDIAEGYSVSREKKESFPLTVTSAQKNPTAFYLCASSFRQGGEQYFGPGTRLTVT.